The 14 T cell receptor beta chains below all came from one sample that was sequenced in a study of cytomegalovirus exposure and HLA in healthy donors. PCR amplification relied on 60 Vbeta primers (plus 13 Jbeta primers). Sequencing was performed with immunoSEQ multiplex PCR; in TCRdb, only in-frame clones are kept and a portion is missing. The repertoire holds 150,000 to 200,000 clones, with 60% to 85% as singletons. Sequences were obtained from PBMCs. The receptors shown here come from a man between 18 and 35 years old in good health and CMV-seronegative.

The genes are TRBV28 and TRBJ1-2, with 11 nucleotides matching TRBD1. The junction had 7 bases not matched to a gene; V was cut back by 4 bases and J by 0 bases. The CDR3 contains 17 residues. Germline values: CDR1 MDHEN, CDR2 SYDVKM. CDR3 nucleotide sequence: TGTGCCAGCAGTTCCTCGGGACAGGGGGGGACTAACTATGGCTACACCTTC. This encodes CASSSSGQGGTNYGYTF.

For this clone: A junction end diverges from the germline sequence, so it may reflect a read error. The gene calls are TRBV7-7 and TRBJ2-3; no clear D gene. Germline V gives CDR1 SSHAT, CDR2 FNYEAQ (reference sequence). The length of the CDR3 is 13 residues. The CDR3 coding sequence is TGTGCTAGCAGCCAGTTGCTCACAGATACGCAGTATTTT. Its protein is CASSQLLTDTQYF.

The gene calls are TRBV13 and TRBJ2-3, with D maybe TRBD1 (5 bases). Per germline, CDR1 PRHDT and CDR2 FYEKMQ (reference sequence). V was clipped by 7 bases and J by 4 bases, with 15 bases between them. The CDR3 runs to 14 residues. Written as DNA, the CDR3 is TGTGCCAGCACCGGCAGGGCGAGCCCAGATACGCAGTATTTT. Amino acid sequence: CASTGRASPDTQYF.

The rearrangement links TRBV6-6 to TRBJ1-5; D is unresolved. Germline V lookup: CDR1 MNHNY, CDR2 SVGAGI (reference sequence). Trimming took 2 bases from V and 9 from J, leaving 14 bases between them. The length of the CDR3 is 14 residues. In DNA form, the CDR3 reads TGTGCCAGCAGTTACGATGGGCCCATAGTGCCCCAGCATTTT. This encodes CASSYDGPIVPQHF.

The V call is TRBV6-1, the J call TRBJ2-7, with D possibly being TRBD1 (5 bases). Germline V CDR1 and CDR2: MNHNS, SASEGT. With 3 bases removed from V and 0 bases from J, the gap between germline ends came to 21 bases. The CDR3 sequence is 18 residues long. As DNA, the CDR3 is TGTGCCAGCAGTGATATTATGGGGCAGCCAATGTTCTCCTACGAGCAGTACTTC. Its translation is CASSDIMGQPMFSYEQYF.

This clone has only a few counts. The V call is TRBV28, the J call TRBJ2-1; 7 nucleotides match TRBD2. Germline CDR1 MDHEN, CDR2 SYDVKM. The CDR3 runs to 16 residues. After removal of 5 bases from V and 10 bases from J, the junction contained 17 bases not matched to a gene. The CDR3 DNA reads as TGTGCCAGCAGTGGGGTCGGTAGCGGTCCCGGGGGGGAGCAGTTCTTC. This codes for CASSGVGSGPGGEQFF.

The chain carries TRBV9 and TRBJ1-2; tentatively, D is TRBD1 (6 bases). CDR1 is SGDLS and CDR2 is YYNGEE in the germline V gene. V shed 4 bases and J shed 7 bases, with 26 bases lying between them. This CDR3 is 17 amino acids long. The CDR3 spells CASSRGDTGGSVRGYTF. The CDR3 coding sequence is TGTGCCAGCAGCCGGGGGGACACCGGTGGGTCAGTACGTGGCTACACCTTC.

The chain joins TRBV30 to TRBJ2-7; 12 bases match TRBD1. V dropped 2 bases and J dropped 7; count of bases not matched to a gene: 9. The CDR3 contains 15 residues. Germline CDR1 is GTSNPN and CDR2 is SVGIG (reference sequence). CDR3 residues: CAWSRPGQGAEEQYF. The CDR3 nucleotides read TGTGCCTGGAGTCGTCCGGGACAGGGGGCCGAGGAGCAGTACTTC.

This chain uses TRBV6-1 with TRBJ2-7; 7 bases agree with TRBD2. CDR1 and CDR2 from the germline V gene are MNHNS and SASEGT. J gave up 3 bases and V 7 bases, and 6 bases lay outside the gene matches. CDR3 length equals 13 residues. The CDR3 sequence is CASIMGGSYEQYF. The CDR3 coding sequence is TGTGCCAGCATTATGGGGGGGAGCTACGAGCAGTACTTC.

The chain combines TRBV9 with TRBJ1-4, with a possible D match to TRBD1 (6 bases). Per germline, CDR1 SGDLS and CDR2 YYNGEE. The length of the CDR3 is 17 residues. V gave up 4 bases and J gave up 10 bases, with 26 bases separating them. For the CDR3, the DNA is TGTGCCAGCAGCCCTACACCGGGGGGCAGGGCGATGGCAAAACTGTTTTTT. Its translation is CASSPTPGGRAMAKLFF.

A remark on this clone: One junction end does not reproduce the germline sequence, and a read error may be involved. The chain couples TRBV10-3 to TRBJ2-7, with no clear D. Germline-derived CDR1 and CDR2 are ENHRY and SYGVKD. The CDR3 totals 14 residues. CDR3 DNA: TGTGCCATCAGTGCGGCGAAGAGCTCCTACGAGCGGTACTTC. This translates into CAISAAKSSYERYF.

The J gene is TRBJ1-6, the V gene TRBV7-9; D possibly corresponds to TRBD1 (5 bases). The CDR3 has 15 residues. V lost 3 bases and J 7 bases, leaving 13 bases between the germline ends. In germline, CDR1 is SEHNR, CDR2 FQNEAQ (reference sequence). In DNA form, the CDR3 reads TGTGCCAGCAGCTTTCTCGGGGGTCCGAATTCACCCCTCCACTTT. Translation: CASSFLGGPNSPLHF.

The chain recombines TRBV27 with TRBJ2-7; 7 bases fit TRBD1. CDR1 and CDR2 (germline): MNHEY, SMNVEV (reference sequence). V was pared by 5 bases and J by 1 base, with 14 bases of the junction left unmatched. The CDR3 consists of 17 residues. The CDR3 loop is CASSLTGGQAQSYEQYF. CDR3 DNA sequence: TGTGCCAGCAGTCTAACGGGTGGACAGGCGCAGTCCTACGAGCAGTACTTC.

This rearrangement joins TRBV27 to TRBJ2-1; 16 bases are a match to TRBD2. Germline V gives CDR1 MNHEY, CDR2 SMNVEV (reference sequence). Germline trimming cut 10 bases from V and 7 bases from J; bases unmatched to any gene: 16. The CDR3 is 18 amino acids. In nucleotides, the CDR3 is TGTGCCACAAGGAGGGCAGGGACTAGCGGGAGGGCAGGTAATGAGCAGTTCTTC. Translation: CATRRAGTSGRAGNEQFF.